Presented here are 25 T cell receptor beta chains from one specimen sequenced in a study of blood T cells in healthy people across ages. Sample-barcoded 5' priming and a J-beta primer mix drove a second PCR of about 6 to 12 cycles. TCRdb re-called the 5' RACE reads through MiXCR, storing one row per CDR3 protein. The top ten hold roughly 7% of the sample, which has over 1,200,000 distinct CDR3 sequences, 55% to 75% seen once. The sequencing input was blood. These receptors were obtained from a man between 18 and 29 years old in good health.

The chain employs TRBV20-1 and TRBJ2-3; 11 nucleotides align to TRBD2. In germline, CDR1 is DFQATT, CDR2 SNEGSKA (reference sequence). J gave up 4 bases and V 8 bases, and 8 bases lay outside the gene matches. CDR3 size: 14 residues. The CDR3, as DNA: TGCAGTACTCGACTAGCGGGACGTCCAGATACGCAGTATTTT. This translates into CSTRLAGRPDTQYF.

In this sample, this clonotype turned up a few times. This chain links TRBV27 with TRBJ1-2; no firm D call. The V end lost 0 bases, the J end lost 4 bases, and 9 bases lay between the germline ends. The CDR3 has 14 residues. Per germline, CDR1 MNHEY and CDR2 SMNVEV (reference sequence). The CDR3 bases are TGTGCCAGCAGTTTATCGTTGGGGAGCTATGGCTACACCTTC. This sequence encodes CASSLSLGSYGYTF.

The genes are TRBV13 and TRBJ1-2; D not resolved. With 5 bases removed from V and 8 bases from J, the gap between germline ends came to 12 bases. Germline V gene sequence: CDR1 PRHDT, CDR2 FYEKMQ (reference sequence). This CDR3 region has 12 residues. The CDR3, as DNA: TGTGCCAGCAGCCTTCTTATGGAGGGCTACACCTTC. This translates into CASSLLMEGYTF.

The J gene is TRBJ2-3, the V gene TRBV6-2 or TRBV6-3, with 8 bases matching TRBD1. V lost 7 bases, J lost 3 bases, and 6 bases stayed unmatched. Germline V gene lookup returns CDR1 MNHEY and CDR2 SVGEGT. The CDR3 covers 14 residues. The CDR3 loop is CASKTGQGTDTQYF. CDR3 nucleotide sequence: TGTGCCAGCAAAACCGGACAGGGTACAGATACGCAGTATTTT.

The gene calls are TRBV20-1 and TRBJ2-7; the match to TRBD1 covers 7 bases. The V and J ends lost 8 bases and 5 bases, in that order; junction bases with no gene match: 9. CDR1 and CDR2 from the germline V gene are DFQATT and SNEGSKA (reference sequence). The CDR3 covers 12 residues. CDR3 protein: CSTTRGPHEQYF. CDR3 nucleotide sequence: TGCAGTACCACTAGGGGGCCCCACGAGCAGTACTTC.

This chain uses TRBV18 with TRBJ2-3; 8 bases align to TRBD2. The CDR3 contains 14 residues. J lost 7 bases, V lost 3 bases, and 6 bases had no gene match. The germline V gene has CDR1 KGHSH and CDR2 LQKENI. In DNA, the CDR3 is TGTGCCAGCTCACCCAGCGGGAGCGCAAATACGCAGTATTTT. Its protein product is CASSPSGSANTQYF.

The V and J genes are TRBV5-1 and TRBJ2-3, with 13 bases matching TRBD2. Germline CDR1 is SGHRS and CDR2 is YFSETQ. V lost 4 bases to trimming and J lost 0 bases; unmatched junction nucleotides: 11. The CDR3 runs 19 residues. CDR3 sequence reads: CASSTETSGGPISTDTQYF. The CDR3 coding sequence is TGCGCCAGCAGCACCGAGACTAGCGGGGGGCCGATTAGCACAGATACGCAGTATTTT. Complete variable domain (other parts from reference TRBV5-1 and TRBJ2-3): KAGVTQTPRYLIKTRGQQVTLSCSPISGHRSVSWYQQTPGQGLQFLFEYFSETQRNKGNFPGRFSGRQFSNSRSEMNVSTLELGDSALYLCASSTETSGGPISTDTQYFGPGTRLTVL.

V gene TRBV6-2 or TRBV6-3 combines with J gene TRBJ1-1; 7 nucleotides agree with TRBD1. V lost 5 bases, J lost 7 bases, and 7 bases stayed unmatched. Germline V CDR1 and CDR2: MNHEY, SVGEGT. The CDR3 contains 13 residues. CDR3 loop: CASSGQVLDEAFF. CDR3 nucleotide sequence: TGTGCCAGCAGTGGACAGGTTCTTGATGAAGCTTTCTTT.

In regard to this clonotype: The junction shows a germline mismatch at one end, possibly a read error. The J gene is TRBJ2-5, the V gene TRBV5-6; D unclear. Looked up from germline, CDR1 is SGHDT and CDR2 is YYEEEE. This CDR3 spans 11 amino acids. CDR3 residues: CACSLRETQYF. DNA of the CDR3: TGTGCCTGCAGCTTGAGGGAGACCCAGTACTTC.

The rearrangement joins TRBV7-2 to TRBJ2-7; D is undetermined. CDR1 SGHTA and CDR2 FQGNSA come from the germline V gene. This CDR3 region has 14 residues. V was clipped by 5 bases and J by 4 bases, with 15 bases between them. CDR3 sequence reads: CASSVVPHDYEQYF. In nucleotides, the CDR3 is TGTGCCAGCAGCGTAGTCCCCCATGATTACGAGCAGTACTTC.

This rearrangement joins TRBV7-2 to TRBJ1-5; D is possibly TRBD1 (5 bases). Trimming left V 1 base short and J 8 bases short, with 12 bases between. This CDR3 is 14 amino acids long. Germline loops: CDR1 SGHTA, CDR2 FQGNSA. The CDR3 is CASSLVGLGEPQHF. CDR3 nucleotide sequence: TGTGCCAGCAGCTTAGTGGGACTCGGGGAGCCCCAGCATTTT. Combining the CDR3 with reference TRBV7-2 and TRBJ1-5 gives the whole variable domain GAGVSQSPSNKVTEKGKDVELRCDPISGHTALYWYRQSLGQGLEFLIYFQGNSAPDKSGLPSDRFSAERTGGSVSTLTIQRTQQEDSAVYLCASSLVGLGEPQHFGDGTRLSIL.

This clonotype appeared a single time. The CDR3 nucleotides read TGTGCCAGCTCACCCTCGGGAGGGAAAACCTCCTACGAGCAGTACTTC. Residues: CASSPSGGKTSYEQYF. This chain connects TRBV18 to TRBJ2-7, with 8 bases lining up with TRBD2. V gave up 3 bases and J gave up 0 bases; unmatched junction bases: 7. Per germline, CDR1 KGHSH and CDR2 LQKENI. The CDR3 spans 16 residues.

Only a few counts were recorded for this clonotype. This chain uses TRBV7-2 with TRBJ2-6; the D gene is possibly TRBD2 (5 bases). The CDR3 loop spans 15 amino acids. Deletions cut 5 bases from V and 2 bases from J, with 10 bases between. Germline values: CDR1 SGHTA, CDR2 FQGNSA. DNA for the CDR3: TGTGCCAGCAGCCTGGGAGTCCCTGGGGCCAACGTCCTGACTTTC. As protein: CASSLGVPGANVLTF.

J is TRBJ2-1 and V is TRBV6-5, with a weak D call TRBD2 (6 bases). This CDR3 is built from 14 residues. Germline-derived CDR1 and CDR2 are MNHEY and SVGAGI. V lost 2 bases and J 4 bases, leaving 9 bases between the germline ends. CDR3 region: CASSYTGVYNEQFF. CDR3 sequence (DNA): TGTGCCAGCAGTTACACGGGGGTTTACAATGAGCAGTTCTTC.

This clonotype has a handful of counts. The chain carries TRBV12-3 or TRBV12-4 and TRBJ2-3; maybe TRBD1 (7 bases). The V end was cut by 7 bases, the J end by 6 bases, with 17 bases between. This CDR3 contains 14 residues. Here the CDR3 reads CASTARGAADTQYF. For the CDR3, the DNA is TGTGCCAGCACCGCCAGGGGGGCGGCGGATACGCAGTATTTT.

This clonotype was found once. This chain uses TRBV6-2 or TRBV6-3 with TRBJ2-6, with D unresolved. V was cut by 0 bases and J by 0 bases, with 6 bases left in between. This CDR3 spans 16 amino acids. Germline assignment: CDR1 MNHEY and CDR2 SVGEGT. CDR3 sequence reads: CASSYSTSSGANVLTF. DNA for the CDR3: TGTGCCAGCAGTTACTCGACCAGCTCTGGGGCCAACGTCCTGACTTTC.

The gene calls are TRBV5-5 and TRBJ2-3, with D tentatively TRBD1 (6 bases). Germline V gene lookup returns CDR1 SGHKS and CDR2 YYEKEE (reference sequence). Trimming removed 3 bases from V and 2 bases from J, with 19 bases in between. The length of the CDR3 is 17 residues. The CDR3 protein is CASSSNTGSGYTDTQYF. The DNA for the CDR3 is TGTGCCAGCAGCTCTAATACAGGGAGTGGGTACACAGATACGCAGTATTTT.

V is TRBV20-1 and J is TRBJ2-1; D is undetermined. Trimming stripped 2 bases from V and 10 bases from J, with 9 bases between. Germline CDR1 DFQATT, CDR2 SNEGSKA (reference sequence). This CDR3 comprises 11 residues. The CDR3 region is CSARLDGEQFF. Here the CDR3 DNA reads TGCAGTGCTAGACTCGACGGCGAGCAGTTCTTC.

With regard to this clonotype: One junction end does not reproduce the germline sequence, and a read error may be involved. The rearrangement uses TRBV6-1 and TRBJ2-1, with TRBD2 matching over 9 bases. The CDR3 has 13 residues. From germline, CDR1 is MNHNS and CDR2 SASEGT. CDR3 sequence (DNA): TGTGCCGGCAGGTCTAGCGGGATCGATGAGCAGTTCTTC. Its protein is CAGRSSGIDEQFF.

This clonotype showed up just a few times. The CDR3 region has the DNA TGTGCCAGAGTAAAATTGTGCTCTGGGGCCAACGTCCTGACTTTC. As protein: CARVKLCSGANVLTF. The chain uses TRBV27 and TRBJ2-6; D ambiguous. The CDR3 totals 15 residues. Germline CDR1 is MNHEY and CDR2 is SMNVEV (reference sequence). Deletions cut 9 bases from V and 0 bases from J, with 12 bases between.

This clonotype has at least ten counts. Here the CDR3 DNA reads TGCAGTGCTAGAGAGGTGTATATGTTGCTAGCGGGGTCCTACAATGAGCAGTTCTTC. Translating it yields CSAREVYMLLAGSYNEQFF. This chain uses TRBV20-1 with TRBJ2-1, with 9 bases lining up with TRBD2. Germline V gene data show CDR1 as DFQATT and CDR2 as SNEGSKA (reference sequence). This CDR3 has 19 residues. The V and J ends lost 0 bases and 1 base, in that order; junction bases with no gene match: 13.

The chain joins TRBV29-1 to TRBJ2-2; no definite D call. The CDR3 totals 12 residues. V lost 7 bases and J lost 5, with 11 bases in between. Per germline, CDR1 SQVTM and CDR2 ANQGSEA. The CDR3 reads CSGTTGTGELFF. Here the CDR3 DNA reads TGCAGCGGGACGACTGGGACCGGGGAGCTGTTTTTT.

V is TRBV7-2 and J is TRBJ2-3; TRBD2 matches at 12 bases. Germline CDR1 reads SGHTA; CDR2 reads FQGNSA. This CDR3 has 17 residues. The ends lost 2 bases at V and 6 bases at J; junction bases unmatched: 9. The CDR3 spells CASSLIQLAGGFDTQYF. The CDR3 bases are TGTGCCAGCAGCTTAATTCAACTAGCGGGGGGCTTCGATACGCAGTATTTT.

The rearrangement uses TRBV6-2 or TRBV6-3 and TRBJ2-7, with D perhaps given as TRBD1 or TRBD2 (5 bases each). The J call may be incorrect, as the DNA end agrees better with TRBJ2-4. The CDR3 length is 14 residues. Germline CDR1 MNHEY, CDR2 SVGEGT. In DNA, the CDR3 is TGTGCCAGCAGTTACTCTTTTGGGGGTAACATTCAGTACTTC. Its translation is CASSYSFGGNIQYF.

There are a few counts of this clonotype. The chain couples TRBV10-3 to TRBJ2-5, with D possibly being TRBD2 (5 bases). V lost 6 bases and J 3 bases, leaving 11 bases between the germline ends. Germline loops: CDR1 ENHRY, CDR2 SYGVKD. The CDR3 sequence is 13 residues long. CDR3 bases: TGTGCCATCAGCGGACTCACCGAAGAGACCCAGTACTTC. Its protein is CAISGLTEETQYF.